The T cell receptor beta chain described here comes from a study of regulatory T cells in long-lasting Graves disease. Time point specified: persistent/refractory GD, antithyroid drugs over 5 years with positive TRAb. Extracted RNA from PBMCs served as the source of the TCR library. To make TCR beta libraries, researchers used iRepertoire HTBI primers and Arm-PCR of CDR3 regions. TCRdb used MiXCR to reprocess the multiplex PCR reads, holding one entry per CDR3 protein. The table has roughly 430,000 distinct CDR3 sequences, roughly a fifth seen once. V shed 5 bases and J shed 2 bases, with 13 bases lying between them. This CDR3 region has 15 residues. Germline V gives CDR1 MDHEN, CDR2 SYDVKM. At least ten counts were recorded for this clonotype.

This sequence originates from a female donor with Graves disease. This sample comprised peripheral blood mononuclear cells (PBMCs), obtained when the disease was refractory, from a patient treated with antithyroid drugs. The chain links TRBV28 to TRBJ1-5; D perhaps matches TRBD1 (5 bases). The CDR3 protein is CASSPRGEGNQPQHF. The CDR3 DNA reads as TGTGCCAGCAGTCCCCGAGGGGAAGGCAATCAGCCCCAGCATTTT. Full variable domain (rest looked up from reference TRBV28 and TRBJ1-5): DVKVTQSSRYLVKRTGEKVFLECVQDMDHENMFWYRQDPGLGLRLIYFSYDVKMKEKGDIPEGYSVSREKKERFSLILESASTNQTSMYLCASSPRGEGNQPQHFGDGTRLSIL.